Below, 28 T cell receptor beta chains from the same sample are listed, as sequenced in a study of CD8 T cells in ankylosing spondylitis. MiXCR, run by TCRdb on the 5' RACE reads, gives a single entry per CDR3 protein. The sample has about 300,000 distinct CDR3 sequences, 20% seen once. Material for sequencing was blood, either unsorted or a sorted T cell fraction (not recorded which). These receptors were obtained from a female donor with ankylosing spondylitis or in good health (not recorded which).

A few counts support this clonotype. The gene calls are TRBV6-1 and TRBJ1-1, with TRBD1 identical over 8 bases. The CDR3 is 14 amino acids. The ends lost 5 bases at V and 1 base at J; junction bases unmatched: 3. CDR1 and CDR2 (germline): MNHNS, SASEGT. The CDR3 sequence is CASSRGTGNTEAFF. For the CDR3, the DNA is TGTGCCAGCAGTCGAGGGACAGGGAACACTGAAGCTTTCTTT.

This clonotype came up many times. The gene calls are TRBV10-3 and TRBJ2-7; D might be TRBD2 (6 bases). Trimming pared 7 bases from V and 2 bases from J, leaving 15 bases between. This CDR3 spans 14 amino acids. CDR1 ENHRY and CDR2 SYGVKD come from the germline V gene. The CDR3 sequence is CAIKERENPYEQYF. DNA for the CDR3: TGTGCCATCAAAGAACGGGAGAATCCCTACGAGCAGTACTTC.

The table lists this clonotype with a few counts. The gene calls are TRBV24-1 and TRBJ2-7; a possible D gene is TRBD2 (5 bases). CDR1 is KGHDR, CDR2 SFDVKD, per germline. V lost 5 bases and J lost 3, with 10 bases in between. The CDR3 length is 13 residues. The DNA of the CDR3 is TGTGCCACCAGTGCCCCGGGAAACTACGAGCAGTACTTC. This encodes CATSAPGNYEQYF.

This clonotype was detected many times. CDR3: CASSSRDHKGYEQYF. DNA of the CDR3: TGTGCCAGCAGCTCCCGGGACCATAAAGGCTACGAGCAGTACTTC. The J gene is TRBJ2-7, the V gene TRBV7-2; either TRBD1 or TRBD2 may fit D (5 bases each). V lost 4 bases to trimming and J lost 3 bases, with 16 bases between them. This CDR3 is built from 15 residues. Germline V gene data show CDR1 as SGHTA and CDR2 as FQGNSA.

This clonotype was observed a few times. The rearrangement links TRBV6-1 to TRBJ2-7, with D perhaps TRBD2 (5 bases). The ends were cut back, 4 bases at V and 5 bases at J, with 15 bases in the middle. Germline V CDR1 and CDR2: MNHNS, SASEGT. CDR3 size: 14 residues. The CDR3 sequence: CASSALQRRHEQYF. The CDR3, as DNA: TGTGCCAGCAGTGCCTTACAGAGGAGGCACGAGCAGTACTTC.

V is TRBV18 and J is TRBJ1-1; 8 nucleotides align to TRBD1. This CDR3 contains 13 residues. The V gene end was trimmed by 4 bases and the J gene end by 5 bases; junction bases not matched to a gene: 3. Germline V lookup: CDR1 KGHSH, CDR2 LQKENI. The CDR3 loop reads CASSQTGGTEAFF. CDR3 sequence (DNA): TGTGCCAGCTCACAAACAGGGGGGACTGAAGCTTTCTTT.

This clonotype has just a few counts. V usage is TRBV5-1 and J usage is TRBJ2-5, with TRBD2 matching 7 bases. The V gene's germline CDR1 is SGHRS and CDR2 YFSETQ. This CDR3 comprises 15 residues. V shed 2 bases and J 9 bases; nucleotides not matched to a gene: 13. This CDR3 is CASSFGERVREAQYF. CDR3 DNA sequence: TGCGCCAGCAGCTTCGGGGAGAGGGTTCGGGAGGCCCAGTACTTC. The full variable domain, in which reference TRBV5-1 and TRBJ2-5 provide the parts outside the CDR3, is KAGVTQTPRYLIKTRGQQVTLSCSPISGHRSVSWYQQTPGQGLQFLFEYFSETQRNKGNFPGRFSGRQFSNSRSEMNVSTLELGDSALYLCASSFGERVREAQYFGPGTRLLVL.

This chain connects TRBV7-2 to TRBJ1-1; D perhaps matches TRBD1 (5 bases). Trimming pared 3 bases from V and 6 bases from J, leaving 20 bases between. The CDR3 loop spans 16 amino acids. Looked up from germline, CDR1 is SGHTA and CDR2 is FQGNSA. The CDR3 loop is CASSLFAGRYEAEAFF. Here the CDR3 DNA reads TGTGCCAGCAGCTTGTTCGCAGGGCGATACGAGGCTGAAGCTTTCTTT.

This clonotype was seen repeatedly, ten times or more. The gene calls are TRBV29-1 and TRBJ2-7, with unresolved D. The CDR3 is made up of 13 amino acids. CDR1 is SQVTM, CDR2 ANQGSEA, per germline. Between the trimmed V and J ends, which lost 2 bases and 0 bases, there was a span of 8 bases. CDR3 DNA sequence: TGCAGCGTTGAAATAAGTCGCTCCTACGAGCAGTACTTC. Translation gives CSVEISRSYEQYF.

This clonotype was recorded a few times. The CDR3 nucleotides are TGCGCCAGCAGCCCCGAGCGGGAGGTCCCCGGGGAGCTGTTTTTT. Amino acids: CASSPEREVPGELFF. The gene calls are TRBV4-3 and TRBJ2-2; 9 nucleotides agree with TRBD2. V lost 4 bases to trimming and J lost 6 bases; unmatched junction nucleotides: 6. CDR1 LGHNA and CDR2 YSLEER come from the germline V gene. The CDR3 consists of 15 residues.

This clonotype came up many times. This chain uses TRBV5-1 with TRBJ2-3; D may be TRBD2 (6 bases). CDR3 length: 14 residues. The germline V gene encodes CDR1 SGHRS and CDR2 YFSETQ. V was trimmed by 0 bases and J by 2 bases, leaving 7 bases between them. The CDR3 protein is CASSLGRDTDTQYF. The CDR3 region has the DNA TGCGCCAGCAGCTTGGGGCGGGACACAGATACGCAGTATTTT.

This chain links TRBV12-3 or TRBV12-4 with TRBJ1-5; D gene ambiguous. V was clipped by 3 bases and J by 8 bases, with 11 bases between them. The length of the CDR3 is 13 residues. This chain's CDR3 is CASSFGLQKPQHF. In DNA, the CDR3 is TGTGCCAGCAGTTTTGGGTTGCAGAAGCCCCAGCATTTT.

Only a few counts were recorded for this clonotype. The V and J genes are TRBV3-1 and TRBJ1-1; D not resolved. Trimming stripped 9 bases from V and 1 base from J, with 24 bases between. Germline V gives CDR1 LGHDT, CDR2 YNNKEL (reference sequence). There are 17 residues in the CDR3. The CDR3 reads CARSSKRSLFWNTEAFF. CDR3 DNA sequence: TGTGCCAGAAGCTCCAAGCGATCCCTATTTTGGAACACTGAAGCTTTCTTT.

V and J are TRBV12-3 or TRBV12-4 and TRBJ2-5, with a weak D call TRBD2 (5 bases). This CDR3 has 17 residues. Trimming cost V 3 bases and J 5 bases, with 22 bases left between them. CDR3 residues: CASSFSPGGEGQETQYF. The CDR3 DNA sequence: TGTGCCAGCAGTTTCAGCCCAGGAGGAGAGGGCCAGGAGACCCAGTACTTC.

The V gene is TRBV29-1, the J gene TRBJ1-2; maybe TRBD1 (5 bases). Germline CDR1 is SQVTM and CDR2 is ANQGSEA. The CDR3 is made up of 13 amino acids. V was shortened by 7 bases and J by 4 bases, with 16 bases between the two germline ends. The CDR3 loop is CSGEFTGRYGYTF. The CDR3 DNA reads TGCAGCGGCGAATTTACAGGTCGCTATGGCTACACCTTC.

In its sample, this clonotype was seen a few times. In DNA form, the CDR3 reads TGTGCCAGCAGTCGTCCGGGACTCACCTACAATGAGCAGTTCTTC. Its protein product is CASSRPGLTYNEQFF. V usage is TRBV27 and J usage is TRBJ2-1; perhaps TRBD2 as D (6 bases). Deletions cut 5 bases from V and 2 bases from J, with 13 bases between. Germline V gene lookup returns CDR1 MNHEY and CDR2 SMNVEV (reference sequence). The CDR3 covers 15 residues.

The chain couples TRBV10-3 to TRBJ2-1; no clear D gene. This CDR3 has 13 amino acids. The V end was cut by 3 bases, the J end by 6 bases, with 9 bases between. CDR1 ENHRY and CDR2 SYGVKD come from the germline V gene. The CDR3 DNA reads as TGTGCCATCAGTGATAACAGCTTCAATGAGCAGTTCTTC. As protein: CAISDNSFNEQFF.

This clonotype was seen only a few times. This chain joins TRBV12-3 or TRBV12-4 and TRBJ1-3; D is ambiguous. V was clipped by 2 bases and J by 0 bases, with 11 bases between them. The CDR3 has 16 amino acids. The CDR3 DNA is TGTGCCAGCAGTTTACAGCTACCTACCTCTGGAAACACCATATATTTT. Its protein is CASSLQLPTSGNTIYF.

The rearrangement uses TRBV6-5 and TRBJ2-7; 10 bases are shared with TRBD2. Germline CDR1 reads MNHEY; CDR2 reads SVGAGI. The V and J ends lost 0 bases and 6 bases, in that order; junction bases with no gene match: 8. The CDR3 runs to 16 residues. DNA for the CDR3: TGTGCCAGCAGTTACTCAACTAGCGGGAATTCTCGCGAGCAGTACTTC. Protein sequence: CASSYSTSGNSREQYF.

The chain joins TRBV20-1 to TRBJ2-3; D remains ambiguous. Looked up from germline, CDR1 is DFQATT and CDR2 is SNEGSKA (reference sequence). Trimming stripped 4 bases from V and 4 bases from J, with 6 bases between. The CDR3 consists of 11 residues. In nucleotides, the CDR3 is TGCAGTGCTATCCGGCCAGATACGCAGTATTTT. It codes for CSAIRPDTQYF.

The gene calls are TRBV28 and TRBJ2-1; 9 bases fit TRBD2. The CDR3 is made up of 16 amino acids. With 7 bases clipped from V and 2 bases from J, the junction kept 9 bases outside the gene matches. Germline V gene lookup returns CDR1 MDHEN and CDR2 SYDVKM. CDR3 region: CASKAVAGGPYNEQFF. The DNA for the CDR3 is TGTGCCAGCAAGGCTGTTGCGGGAGGGCCCTACAATGAGCAGTTCTTC.

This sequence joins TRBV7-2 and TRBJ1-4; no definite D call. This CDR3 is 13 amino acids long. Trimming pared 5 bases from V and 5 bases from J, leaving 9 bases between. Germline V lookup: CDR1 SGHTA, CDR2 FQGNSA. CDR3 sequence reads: CASSLDRNEKLFF. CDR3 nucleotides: TGTGCCAGCAGCCTTGATCGGAATGAAAAACTGTTTTTT.

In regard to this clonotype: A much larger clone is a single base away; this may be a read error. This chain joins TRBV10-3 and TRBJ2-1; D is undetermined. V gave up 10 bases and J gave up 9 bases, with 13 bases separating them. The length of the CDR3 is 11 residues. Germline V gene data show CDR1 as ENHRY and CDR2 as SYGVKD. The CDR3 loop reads CATAAPIEQFF. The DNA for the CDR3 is TGTGCCACCGCTGCGCCGATTGAGCAGTTCTTC.

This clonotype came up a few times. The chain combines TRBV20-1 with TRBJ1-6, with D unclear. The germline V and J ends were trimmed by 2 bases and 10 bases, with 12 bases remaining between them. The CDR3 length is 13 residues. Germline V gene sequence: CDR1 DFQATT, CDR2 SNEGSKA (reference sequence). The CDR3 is CSARRPEDSPLHF. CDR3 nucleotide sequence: TGCAGTGCTAGAAGACCGGAGGACTCACCCCTCCACTTT.

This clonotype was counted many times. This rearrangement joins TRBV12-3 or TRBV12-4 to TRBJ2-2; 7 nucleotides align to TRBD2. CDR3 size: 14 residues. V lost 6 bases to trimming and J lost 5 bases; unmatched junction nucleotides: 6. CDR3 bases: TGTGCCAGCAGCCCACTGCGGGAGACCGGGGAGCTGTTTTTT. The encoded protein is CASSPLRETGELFF.

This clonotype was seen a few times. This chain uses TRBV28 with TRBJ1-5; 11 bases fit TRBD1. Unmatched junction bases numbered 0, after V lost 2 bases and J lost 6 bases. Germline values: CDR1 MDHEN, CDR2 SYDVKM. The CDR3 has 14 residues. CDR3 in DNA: TGTGCCAGCAGTTTAGGACAGGGGGCTCAGCCCCAGCATTTT. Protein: CASSLGQGAQPQHF.

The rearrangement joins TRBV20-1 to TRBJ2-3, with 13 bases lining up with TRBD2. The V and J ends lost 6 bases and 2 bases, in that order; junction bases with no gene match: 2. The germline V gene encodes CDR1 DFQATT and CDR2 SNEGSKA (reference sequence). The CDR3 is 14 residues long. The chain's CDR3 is CSAGTSGVTDTQYF. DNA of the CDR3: TGCAGTGCGGGGACTAGCGGGGTCACAGATACGCAGTATTTT.

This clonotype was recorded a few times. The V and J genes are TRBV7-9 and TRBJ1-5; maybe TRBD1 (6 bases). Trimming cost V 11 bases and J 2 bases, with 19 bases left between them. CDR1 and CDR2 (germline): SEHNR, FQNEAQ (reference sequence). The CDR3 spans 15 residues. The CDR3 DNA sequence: TGTGCCTCGCCTGCCAGGGGTCAGGGCAATCAGCCCCAGCATTTT. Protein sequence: CASPARGQGNQPQHF. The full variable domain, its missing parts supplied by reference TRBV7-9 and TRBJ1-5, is DTGVSQNPRHKITKRGQNVTFRCDPISEHNRLYWYRQTLGQGPEFLTYFQNEAQLEKSRLLSDRFSAERPKGSFSTLEIQRTEQGDSAMYLCASPARGQGNQPQHFGDGTRLSIL.